This T cell receptor (beta chain) was identified in a study of OX40 agonist ivuxolimab in advanced cancers. Looking at the study overall: Averaging 60 years in age, with a range of roughly 23 to 80, the cohort was around 83% male.

The V gene lost 1 base and the J gene lost 11 bases, with 14 bases spanning the gap. Looked up from germline, CDR1 is LGHNT and CDR2 is FRNRAP. The CDR3 has 13 amino acids. Profiled with immunoSEQ multiplex PCR; TCRdb holds only in-frame clones, not every one. The repertoire holds about 68,000 clones, with more than 70% as singletons. The specimen comprised CD4+ or CD8+ T cells sorted from blood, sampled in a trial of the OX40 agonist ivuxolimab. The genes are TRBV12-5 and TRBJ1-1, with TRBD1 as a possible D gene (6 bases). This receptor was identified in an adult with an advanced solid tumor such as melanoma, head and neck, liver or kidney cancer. CDR3 coding DNA: TGTGCTAGTGGTTTGGAACAGGGCTCGAGGGCTTTCTTT. This encodes CASGLEQGSRAFF.